This passage covers 17 T cell receptor beta chains from one sample sequenced in a study of OX40 agonist ivuxolimab in advanced cancers. Sequenced by immunoSEQ multiplex PCR; TCRdb stores in-frame clones only, minus some. The sample gives 45,000 to 50,000 clones, 80% to 90% of which show up once; 25% to 40% is in the top ten. Source: CD4+ or CD8+ T cells sorted from blood, taken in a trial of the OX40 agonist ivuxolimab. Receptors were obtained from an adult with an advanced solid tumor such as melanoma, head and neck, liver or kidney cancer.

The V call is TRBV6-5, the J call TRBJ2-7, with unresolved D. CDR1 and CDR2 from the germline V gene are MNHEY and SVGAGI. V was trimmed by 0 bases and J by 2 bases, leaving 5 bases between them. The CDR3 runs to 13 residues. This chain's CDR3 is CASSYSVTYEQYF. CDR3 DNA sequence: TGTGCCAGCAGTTACTCGGTAACCTACGAGCAGTACTTC.

The chain combines TRBV2 with TRBJ2-1, with D tentatively TRBD1 or TRBD2 (5 bases each). The germline V gene encodes CDR1 SNHLY and CDR2 FYNNEI. CDR3 length equals 14 residues. V was pared by 3 bases and J by 7 bases, with 13 bases between. CDR3 loop: CASSEGTQTNEQFF. In nucleotides, the CDR3 is TGTGCCAGCAGTGAGGGGACCCAGACAAATGAGCAGTTCTTC.

This clone was detected once. This chain links TRBV15 with TRBJ1-2; 7 nucleotides match TRBD1. With 3 bases clipped from V and 5 bases from J, the junction kept 9 bases outside the gene matches. This CDR3 contains 15 residues. In germline, CDR1 is LNHNV, CDR2 YYDKDF (reference sequence). CDR3 DNA sequence: TGTGCCACCAGCAGTTGGACAGGCCTGATGTATGGCTACACCTTC. It translates to CATSSWTGLMYGYTF.

V and J are TRBV7-9 and TRBJ2-1; perhaps D is TRBD1 or TRBD2 (6 bases each). The CDR3 totals 17 residues. CDR1 and CDR2 (germline): SEHNR, FQNEAQ (reference sequence). V was trimmed by 7 bases and J by 6 bases, leaving 25 bases between them. This chain's CDR3 is CASTLGGIISDGNEQFF. The CDR3 DNA reads TGTGCCAGCACCCTAGGGGGGATAATTTCCGATGGCAATGAGCAGTTCTTC.

This sequence joins TRBV27 and TRBJ2-7; TRBD1 agrees at 10 bases. The CDR3 sequence is 16 residues long. Trimming removed 0 bases from V and 2 bases from J; junction bases left unmatched: 4. Per the germline V gene, CDR1 is MNHEY and CDR2 is SMNVEV (reference sequence). In DNA form, the CDR3 reads TGTGCCAGCAGTTTATCGGGACAGGGGTTCCCCTACGAGCAGTACTTC. It encodes CASSLSGQGFPYEQYF.

Here the CDR3 DNA reads TGTGCCAGCAGCGGGGGACCGCCTGACTACGAGCAGTACTTC. Protein: CASSGGPPDYEQYF. The chain uses TRBV9 and TRBJ2-7; tentatively, D is TRBD1 or TRBD2 (5 bases each). The germline V gene has CDR1 SGDLS and CDR2 YYNGEE. The V end lost 3 bases, the J end lost 3 bases, and 13 bases lay between the germline ends. This CDR3 is 14 amino acids long.

V gene TRBV4-1 combines with J gene TRBJ2-2; weak D call: TRBD1 (5 bases). Trimming cost V 4 bases and J 6 bases, with 15 bases left between them. The CDR3 totals 15 residues. CDR1 and CDR2 (germline): MGHRA, YSYEKL. Here the CDR3 reads CASSLSLRAAGELFF. As DNA, the CDR3 is TGCGCCAGCAGCCTAAGCCTCAGGGCCGCCGGGGAGCTGTTTTTT.

The count of this clone is one. The chain employs TRBV27 and TRBJ2-7; the match to TRBD2 covers 8 bases. The CDR3 runs 16 residues. V dropped 5 bases and J dropped 3; count of bases not matched to a gene: 12. CDR1 MNHEY and CDR2 SMNVEV come from the germline V gene (reference sequence). Here the CDR3 reads CASSLFPLAGYYEQYF. The CDR3 DNA reads as TGTGCCAGCAGTCTTTTCCCCTTAGCGGGATACTACGAGCAGTACTTC.

The V gene is TRBV9, the J gene TRBJ2-5; TRBD2 matches 7 bases. With V trimmed by 3 bases and J by 1 base, 0 bases remained unmatched. The CDR3 loop spans 13 amino acids. Germline V gives CDR1 SGDLS, CDR2 YYNGEE. In nucleotides, the CDR3 is TGTGCCAGCAGCGGCGGGGGCCAAGAGACCCAGTACTTC. Protein: CASSGGGQETQYF.

As for this clone: Other nucleotide sequences in the sample specify the same CDR3. V is TRBV5-4 and J is TRBJ2-7; 10 nucleotides match TRBD1. Losses at the gene ends were 4 bases for V and 4 bases for J; bases not matched to a gene: 5. CDR1 and CDR2 (germline): SGHNT, YYREEE (reference sequence). The CDR3 loop spans 14 amino acids. The CDR3 spells CASSPGQGSYEQYF. DNA of the CDR3: TGTGCCAGCAGCCCGGGACAGGGGTCTTACGAGCAGTACTTC.

This chain connects TRBV9 to TRBJ2-1; possibly TRBD2 for D (6 bases). There are 15 residues in the CDR3. Between the trimmed V and J ends, which lost 2 bases and 4 bases, there was a span of 13 bases. Germline lookup yields CDR1 SGDLS and CDR2 YYNGEE. CDR3 in amino acids: CASSVSGAGYNEQFF. In DNA form, the CDR3 reads TGTGCCAGCAGCGTTAGCGGAGCCGGGTACAATGAGCAGTTCTTC.

The CDR3 here is CASSSPVLAGGSETQYF. The CDR3 coding sequence is TGTGCCAGCAGCTCCCCTGTACTAGCGGGAGGGAGTGAGACCCAGTACTTC. This chain links TRBV7-8 with TRBJ2-5, with 13 bases aligning to TRBD2. The germline gives CDR1 SGHVS, CDR2 FQNEAQ. The CDR3 runs to 17 residues. J lost 5 bases, V lost 4 bases, and 10 bases had no gene match. Full variable domain (remainder filled in from reference TRBV7-8 and TRBJ2-5): GAGVSQSPRYKVAKRGQDVALRCDPISGHVSLFWYQQALGQGPEFLTYFQNEAQLDKSGLPSDRFFAERPEGSVSTLKIQRTQQEDSAVYLCASSSPVLAGGSETQYFGPGTRLLVL.

This clone was counted between two and nine times. The CDR3 bases are TGTGCCAGCAGTTACTCCCCGACTCGGGAGCAGTTCTTC. Protein sequence: CASSYSPTREQFF. The chain recombines TRBV6-5 with TRBJ2-1; D remains unclear. The germline V gene encodes CDR1 MNHEY and CDR2 SVGAGI. The germline V and J ends were trimmed by 0 bases and 10 bases, with 10 bases remaining between them. This CDR3 comprises 13 residues.

This chain uses TRBV20-1 with TRBJ2-1; D is unclear. Trimming stripped 5 bases from V and 6 bases from J, with 5 bases between. CDR3 length: 10 residues. Per germline, CDR1 DFQATT and CDR2 SNEGSKA (reference sequence). In nucleotides, the CDR3 is TGCAGTGCTGGCACCAATGAGCAGTTCTTC. It specifies CSAGTNEQFF.

This sequence joins TRBV19 and TRBJ2-7, with 8 bases aligning to TRBD2. Per the germline V gene, CDR1 is LNHDA and CDR2 is SQIVND (reference sequence). The CDR3 is 15 amino acids. After removal of 5 bases from V and 3 bases from J, the junction contained 9 bases not matched to a gene. The CDR3: CASSLSLAEIYEQYF. CDR3 nucleotide sequence: TGTGCCAGTAGTCTCTCACTAGCGGAGATCTACGAGCAGTACTTC.

This clone was counted only a few times. This sequence joins TRBV11-2 and TRBJ1-5; TRBD1 aligns across 9 bases. After removal of 4 bases from V and 6 bases from J, the junction contained 4 bases not matched to a gene. Germline V lookup: CDR1 SGHAT, CDR2 FQNNGV. CDR3 length: 14 amino acids. The CDR3 DNA is TGTGCCAGCAGCTCAGGACAGGGGATTCAGCCCCAGCATTTT. This encodes CASSSGQGIQPQHF.

The rearrangement joins TRBV13 to TRBJ2-2, with D perhaps being TRBD1 or TRBD2 (5 bases each). V was cut by 4 bases and J by 5 bases, with 17 bases left in between. Germline V gene data show CDR1 as PRHDT and CDR2 as FYEKMQ (reference sequence). The CDR3 runs to 16 residues. The CDR3 region is CASSSQELGDTGELFF. CDR3 sequence (DNA): TGTGCCAGCAGCTCACAGGAACTGGGGGATACCGGGGAGCTGTTTTTT.